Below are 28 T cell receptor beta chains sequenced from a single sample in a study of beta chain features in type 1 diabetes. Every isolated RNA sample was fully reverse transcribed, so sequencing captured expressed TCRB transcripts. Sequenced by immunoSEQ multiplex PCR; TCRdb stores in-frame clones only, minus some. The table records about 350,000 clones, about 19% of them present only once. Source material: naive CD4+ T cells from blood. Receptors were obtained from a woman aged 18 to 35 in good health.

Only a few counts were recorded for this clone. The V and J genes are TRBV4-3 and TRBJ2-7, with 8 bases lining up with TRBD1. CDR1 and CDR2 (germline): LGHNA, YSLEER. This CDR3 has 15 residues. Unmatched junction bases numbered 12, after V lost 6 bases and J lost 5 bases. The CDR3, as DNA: TGCGCCAGCAGACAAACCGGGACAGGAGTCCACGAGCAGTACTTC. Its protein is CASRQTGTGVHEQYF.

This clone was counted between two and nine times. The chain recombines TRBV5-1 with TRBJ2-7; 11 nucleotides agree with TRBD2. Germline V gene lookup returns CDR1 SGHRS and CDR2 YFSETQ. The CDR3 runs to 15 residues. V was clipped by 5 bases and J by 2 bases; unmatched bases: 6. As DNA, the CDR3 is TGCGCCAGCAGTACACTAGCGGGAGATACCTACGAGCAGTACTTC. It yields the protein CASSTLAGDTYEQYF.

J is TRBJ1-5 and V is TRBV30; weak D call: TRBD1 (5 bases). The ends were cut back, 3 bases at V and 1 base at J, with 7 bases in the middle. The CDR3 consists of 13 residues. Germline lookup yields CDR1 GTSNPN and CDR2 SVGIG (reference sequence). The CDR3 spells CAWSQGSNQPQHF. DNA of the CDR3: TGTGCCTGGAGCCAGGGAAGCAATCAGCCCCAGCATTTT.

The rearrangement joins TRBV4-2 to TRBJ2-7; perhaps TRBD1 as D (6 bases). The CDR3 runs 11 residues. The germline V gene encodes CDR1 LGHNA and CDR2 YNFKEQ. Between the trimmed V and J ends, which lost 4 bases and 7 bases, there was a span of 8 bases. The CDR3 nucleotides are TGTGCCAGCAGCCTAGGGGGAGAGCAGTACTTC. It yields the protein CASSLGGEQYF.

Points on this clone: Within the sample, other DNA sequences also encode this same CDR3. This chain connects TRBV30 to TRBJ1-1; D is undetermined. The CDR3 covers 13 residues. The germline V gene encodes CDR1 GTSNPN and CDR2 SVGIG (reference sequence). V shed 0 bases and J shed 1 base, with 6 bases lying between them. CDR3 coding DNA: TGTGCCTGGAGTGTTCAGGAGAACACTGAAGCTTTCTTT. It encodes CAWSVQENTEAFF.

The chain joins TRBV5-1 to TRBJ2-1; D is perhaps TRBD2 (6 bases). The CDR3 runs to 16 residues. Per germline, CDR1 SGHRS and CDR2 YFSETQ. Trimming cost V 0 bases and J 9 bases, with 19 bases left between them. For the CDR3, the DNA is TGCGCCAGCAGCTTGGGAGGTAGCGGTAGTATTAGTGAGCAGTTCTTC. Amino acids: CASSLGGSGSISEQFF.

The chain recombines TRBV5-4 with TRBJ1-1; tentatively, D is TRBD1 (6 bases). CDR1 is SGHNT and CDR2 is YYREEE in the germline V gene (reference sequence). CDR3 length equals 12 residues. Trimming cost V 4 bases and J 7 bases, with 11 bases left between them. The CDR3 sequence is CASSLDRIEAFF. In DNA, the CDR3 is TGTGCCAGCAGCCTTGACAGGATTGAAGCTTTCTTT.

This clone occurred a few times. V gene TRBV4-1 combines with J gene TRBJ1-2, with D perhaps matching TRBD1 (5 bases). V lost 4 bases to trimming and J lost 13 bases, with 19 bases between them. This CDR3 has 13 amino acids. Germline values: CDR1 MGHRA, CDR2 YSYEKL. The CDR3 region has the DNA TGCGCCAGCAGCCCTAACTCGGGGGGAAGCATCACCTTC. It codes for CASSPNSGGSITF.

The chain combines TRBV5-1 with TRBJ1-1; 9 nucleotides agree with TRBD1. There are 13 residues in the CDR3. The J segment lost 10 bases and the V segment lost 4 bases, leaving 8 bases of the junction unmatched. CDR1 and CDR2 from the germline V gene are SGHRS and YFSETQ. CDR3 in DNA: TGCGCCAGCAGCCCAGGGGACAGGGTAACAGCTTTCTTT. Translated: CASSPGDRVTAFF.

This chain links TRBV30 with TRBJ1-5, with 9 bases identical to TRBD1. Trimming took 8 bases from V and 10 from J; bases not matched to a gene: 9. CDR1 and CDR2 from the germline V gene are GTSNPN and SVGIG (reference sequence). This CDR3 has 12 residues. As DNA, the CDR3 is TGTGCCCGGGGGACAGGGTTCTTACCCCAGCATTTT. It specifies CARGTGFLPQHF.

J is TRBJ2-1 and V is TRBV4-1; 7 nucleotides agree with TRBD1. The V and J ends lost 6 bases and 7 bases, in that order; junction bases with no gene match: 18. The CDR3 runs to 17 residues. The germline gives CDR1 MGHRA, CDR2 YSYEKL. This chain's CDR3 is CASRHPSGPGGKNEQFF. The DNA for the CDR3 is TGCGCCAGCAGACATCCTAGTGGGCCAGGGGGTAAGAATGAGCAGTTCTTC.

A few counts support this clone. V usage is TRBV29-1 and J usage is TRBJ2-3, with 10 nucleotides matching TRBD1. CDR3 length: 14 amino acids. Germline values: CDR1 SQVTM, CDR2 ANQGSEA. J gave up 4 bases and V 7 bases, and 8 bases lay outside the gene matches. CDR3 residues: CSATRDRGADTQYF. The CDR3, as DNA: TGCAGCGCCACCCGGGACAGGGGTGCAGATACGCAGTATTTT.

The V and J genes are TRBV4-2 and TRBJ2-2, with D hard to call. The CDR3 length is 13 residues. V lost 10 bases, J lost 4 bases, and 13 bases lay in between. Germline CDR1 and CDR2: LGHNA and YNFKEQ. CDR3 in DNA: TGTGCCACTCGTCATGGGCGCACCGGGGAGCTGTTTTTT. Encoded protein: CATRHGRTGELFF.

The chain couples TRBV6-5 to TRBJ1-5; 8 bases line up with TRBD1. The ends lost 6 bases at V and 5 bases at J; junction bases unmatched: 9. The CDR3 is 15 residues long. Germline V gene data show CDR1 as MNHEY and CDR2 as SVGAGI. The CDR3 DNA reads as TGTGCCAGCAGGGTGGACAGGGTCCGTGATCAGCCCCAGCATTTT. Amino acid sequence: CASRVDRVRDQPQHF.

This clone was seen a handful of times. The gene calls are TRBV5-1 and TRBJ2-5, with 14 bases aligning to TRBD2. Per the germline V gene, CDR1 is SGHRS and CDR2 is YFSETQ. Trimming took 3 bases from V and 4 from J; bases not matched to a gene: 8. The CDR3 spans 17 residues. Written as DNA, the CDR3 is TGCGCCAGCAGCTCAGGGACTAGCGGGAGTCTAGGAGAGACCCAGTACTTC. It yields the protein CASSSGTSGSLGETQYF.

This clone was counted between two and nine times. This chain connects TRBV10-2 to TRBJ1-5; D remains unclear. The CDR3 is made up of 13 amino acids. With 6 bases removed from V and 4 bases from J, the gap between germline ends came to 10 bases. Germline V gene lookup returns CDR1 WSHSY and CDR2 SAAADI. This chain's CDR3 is CASSVAWNQPQHF. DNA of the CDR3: TGCGCCAGCAGCGTCGCGTGGAATCAGCCCCAGCATTTT.

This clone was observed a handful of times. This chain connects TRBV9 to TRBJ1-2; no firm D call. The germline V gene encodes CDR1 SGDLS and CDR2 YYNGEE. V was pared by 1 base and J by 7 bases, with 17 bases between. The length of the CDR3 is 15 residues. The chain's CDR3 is CASSVSLGGLGGYTF. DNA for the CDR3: TGTGCCAGCAGCGTATCGTTAGGAGGGCTAGGTGGCTACACCTTC.

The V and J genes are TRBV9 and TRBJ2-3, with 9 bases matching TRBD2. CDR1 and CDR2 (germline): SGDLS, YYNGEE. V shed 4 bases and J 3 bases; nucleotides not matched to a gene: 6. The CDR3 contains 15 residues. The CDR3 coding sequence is TGTGCCAGCAGCTCCCGGACTAGCGCAACAGATACGCAGTATTTT. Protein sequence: CASSSRTSATDTQYF. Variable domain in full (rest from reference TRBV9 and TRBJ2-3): DSGVTQTPKHLITATGQRVTLRCSPRSGDLSVYWYQQSLDQGLQFLIQYYNGEERAKGNILERFSAQQFPDLHSELNLSSLELGDSALYFCASSSRTSATDTQYFGPGTRLTVL.

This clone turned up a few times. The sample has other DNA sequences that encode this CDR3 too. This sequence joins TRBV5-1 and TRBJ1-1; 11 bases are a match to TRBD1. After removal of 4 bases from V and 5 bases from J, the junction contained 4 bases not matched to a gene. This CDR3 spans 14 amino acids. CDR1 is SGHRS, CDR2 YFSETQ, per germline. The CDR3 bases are TGCGCCAGCAGCGGACAGGGGGCAGGTACTGAAGCTTTCTTT. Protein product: CASSGQGAGTEAFF.

The CDR3 DNA is TGTGCCAGCAGCTTAGAGGGACCGGGACTAGTGCAAGAGACCCAGTACTTC. This codes for CASSLEGPGLVQETQYF. The V and J genes are TRBV7-8 and TRBJ2-5; 8 bases fit TRBD2. Germline-derived CDR1 and CDR2 are SGHVS and FQNEAQ. There are 17 residues in the CDR3. V dropped 1 base and J dropped 2; count of bases not matched to a gene: 9.

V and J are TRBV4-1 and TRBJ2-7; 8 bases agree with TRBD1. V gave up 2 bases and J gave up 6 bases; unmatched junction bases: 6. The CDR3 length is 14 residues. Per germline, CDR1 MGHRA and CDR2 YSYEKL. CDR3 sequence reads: CASSQTRGQAEQYF. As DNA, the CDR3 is TGCGCCAGCAGCCAAACGCGGGGACAGGCCGAGCAGTACTTC.

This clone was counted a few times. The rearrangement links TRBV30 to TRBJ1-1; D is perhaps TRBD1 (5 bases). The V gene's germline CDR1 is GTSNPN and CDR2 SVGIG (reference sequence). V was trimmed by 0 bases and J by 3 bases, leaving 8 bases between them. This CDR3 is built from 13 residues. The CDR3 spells CAWSVQVDTEAFF. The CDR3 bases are TGTGCCTGGAGTGTACAGGTGGACACTGAAGCTTTCTTT.

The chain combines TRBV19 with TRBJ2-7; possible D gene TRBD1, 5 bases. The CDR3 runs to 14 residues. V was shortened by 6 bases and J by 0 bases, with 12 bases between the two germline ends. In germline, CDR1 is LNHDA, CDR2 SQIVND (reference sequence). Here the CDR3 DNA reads TGTGCCAGTAGCTCACAGGACATCTCCTACGAGCAGTACTTC. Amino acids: CASSSQDISYEQYF. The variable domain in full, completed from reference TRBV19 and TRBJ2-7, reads DGGITQSPKYLFRKEGQNVTLSCEQNLNHDAMYWYRQDPGQGLRLIYYSQIVNDFQKGDIAEGYSVSREKKESFPLTVTSAQKNPTAFYLCASSSQDISYEQYFGPGTRLTVT.

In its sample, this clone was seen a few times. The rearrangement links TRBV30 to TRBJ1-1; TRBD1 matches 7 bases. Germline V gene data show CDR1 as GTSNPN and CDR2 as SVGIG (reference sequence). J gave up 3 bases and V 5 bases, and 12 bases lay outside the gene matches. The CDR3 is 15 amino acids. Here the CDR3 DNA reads TGTGCCTGGCGCGGACCCCCAACAGGGGACACTGAAGCTTTCTTT. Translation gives CAWRGPPTGDTEAFF.

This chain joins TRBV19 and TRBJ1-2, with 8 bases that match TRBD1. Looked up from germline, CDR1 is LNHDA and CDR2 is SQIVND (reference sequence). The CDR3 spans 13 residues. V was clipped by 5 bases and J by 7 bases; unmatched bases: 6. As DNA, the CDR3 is TGTGCCAGTAGTTCAACGGACAGGGTTGGCTACACCTTC. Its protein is CASSSTDRVGYTF.

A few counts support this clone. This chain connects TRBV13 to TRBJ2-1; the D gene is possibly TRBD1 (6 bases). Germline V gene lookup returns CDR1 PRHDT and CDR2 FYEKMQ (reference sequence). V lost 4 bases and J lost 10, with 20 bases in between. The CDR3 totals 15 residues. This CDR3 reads CASSSPQGRSTEQFF. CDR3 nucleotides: TGTGCCAGCAGCTCCCCGCAGGGGCGGAGCACGGAGCAGTTCTTC.

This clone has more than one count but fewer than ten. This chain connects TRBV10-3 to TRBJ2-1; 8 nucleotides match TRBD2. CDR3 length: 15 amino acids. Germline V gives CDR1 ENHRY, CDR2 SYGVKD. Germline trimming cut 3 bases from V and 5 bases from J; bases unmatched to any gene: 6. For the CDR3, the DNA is TGTGCCATCAGTGAAGGCGGGGGGTATAACAATGAGCAGTTCTTC. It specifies CAISEGGGYNNEQFF.

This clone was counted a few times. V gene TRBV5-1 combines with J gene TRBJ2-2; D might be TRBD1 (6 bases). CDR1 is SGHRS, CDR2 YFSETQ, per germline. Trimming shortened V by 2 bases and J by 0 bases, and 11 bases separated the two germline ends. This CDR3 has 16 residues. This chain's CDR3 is CASSFRTVSNTGELFF. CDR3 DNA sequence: TGCGCCAGCAGCTTCAGGACAGTTTCGAACACCGGGGAGCTGTTTTTT. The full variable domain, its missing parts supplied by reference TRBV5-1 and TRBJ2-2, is KAGVTQTPRYLIKTRGQQVTLSCSPISGHRSVSWYQQTPGQGLQFLFEYFSETQRNKGNFPGRFSGRQFSNSRSEMNVSTLELGDSALYLCASSFRTVSNTGELFFGEGSRLTVL.